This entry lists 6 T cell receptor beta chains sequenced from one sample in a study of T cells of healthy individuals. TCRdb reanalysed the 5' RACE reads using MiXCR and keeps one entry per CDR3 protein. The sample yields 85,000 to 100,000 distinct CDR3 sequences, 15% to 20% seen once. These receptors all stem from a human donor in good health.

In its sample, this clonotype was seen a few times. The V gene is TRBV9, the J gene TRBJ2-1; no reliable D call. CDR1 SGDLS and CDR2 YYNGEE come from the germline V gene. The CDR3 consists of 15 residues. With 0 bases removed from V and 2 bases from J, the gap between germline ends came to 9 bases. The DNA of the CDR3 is TGTGCCAGCAGCGTAGAAGTGCTAGCCTACAATGAGCAGTTCTTC. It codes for CASSVEVLAYNEQFF.

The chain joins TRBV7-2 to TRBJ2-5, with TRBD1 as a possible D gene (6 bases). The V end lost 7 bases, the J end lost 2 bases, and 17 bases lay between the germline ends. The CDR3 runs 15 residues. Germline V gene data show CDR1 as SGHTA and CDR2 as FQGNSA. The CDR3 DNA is TGTGCCAGCAACACAGGGCTGTTGGCGCAAGAGACCCAGTACTTC. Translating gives CASNTGLLAQETQYF.

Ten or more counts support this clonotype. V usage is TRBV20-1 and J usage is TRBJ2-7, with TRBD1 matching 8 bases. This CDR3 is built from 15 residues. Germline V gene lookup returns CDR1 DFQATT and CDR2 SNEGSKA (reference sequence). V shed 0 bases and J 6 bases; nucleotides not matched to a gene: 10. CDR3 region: CSARDLDRGRGEQYF. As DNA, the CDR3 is TGCAGTGCTAGAGATCTCGACAGGGGACGCGGCGAGCAGTACTTC.

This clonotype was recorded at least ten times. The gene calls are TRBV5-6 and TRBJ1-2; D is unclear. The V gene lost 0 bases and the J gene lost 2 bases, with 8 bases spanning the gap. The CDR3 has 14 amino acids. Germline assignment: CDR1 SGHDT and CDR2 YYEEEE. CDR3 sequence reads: CASSLGPGNYGYTF. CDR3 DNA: TGTGCCAGCAGCTTGGGTCCAGGAAACTATGGCTACACCTTC.

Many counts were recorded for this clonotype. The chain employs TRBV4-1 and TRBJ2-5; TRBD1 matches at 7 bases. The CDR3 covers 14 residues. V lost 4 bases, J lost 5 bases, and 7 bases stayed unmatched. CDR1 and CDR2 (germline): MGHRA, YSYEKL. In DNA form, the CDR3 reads TGCGCCAGCAGCCGAGGGACAGCAGGGGAGACCCAGTACTTC. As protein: CASSRGTAGETQYF.

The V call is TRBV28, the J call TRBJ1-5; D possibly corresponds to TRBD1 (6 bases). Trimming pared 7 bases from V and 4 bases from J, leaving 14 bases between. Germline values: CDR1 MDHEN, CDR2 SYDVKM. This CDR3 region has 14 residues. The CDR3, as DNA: TGTGCCAGCAACTCGGGGGCCTGGAATCAGCCCCAGCATTTT. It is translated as CASNSGAWNQPQHF.